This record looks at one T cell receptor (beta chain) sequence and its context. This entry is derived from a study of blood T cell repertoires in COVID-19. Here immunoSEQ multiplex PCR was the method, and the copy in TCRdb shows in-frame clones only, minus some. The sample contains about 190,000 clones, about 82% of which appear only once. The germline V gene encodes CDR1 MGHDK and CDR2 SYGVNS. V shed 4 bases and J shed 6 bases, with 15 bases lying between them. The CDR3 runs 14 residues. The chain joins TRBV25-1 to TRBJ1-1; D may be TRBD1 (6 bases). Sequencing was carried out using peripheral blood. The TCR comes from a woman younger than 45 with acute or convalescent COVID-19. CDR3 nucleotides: TGTGCCAGCAGTGTAACCGGGACATTGGCTGAAGCTTTCTTT. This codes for CASSVTGTLAEAFF.